The clone carrying this T cell receptor (beta chain) was counted between two and nine times. This table comes from immunoSEQ multiplex PCR, and its TCRdb copy is limited to in-frame clones, with some not included. The sample holds fewer than 400,000 clones, 87% seen once. This sample was taken from a study of blood T cell repertoires in COVID-19. Looking at the study overall: Nucleic acid was either cDNA or gDNA, and it came from T cells, B-cell-depleted T cells, or PBMCs.

Clinical history as reported by participants underpinned cohort assignment. This CDR3 is 14 amino acids long. In germline, CDR1 is MGHRA, CDR2 YSYEKL. V lost 6 bases to trimming and J lost 8 bases, with 16 bases between them. The rearrangement links TRBV4-1 to TRBJ1-4; D is possibly TRBD1 (5 bases). The source of this sequence is a woman aged 50 to 60 who had recovered from COVID-19. What was sequenced was PBMCs or T cells enriched from blood (not recorded which). The CDR3 reads CASSPLRGGEKLFF. In DNA, the CDR3 is TGCGCCAGCAGTCCCCTAAGGGGAGGGGAAAAACTGTTTTTT.